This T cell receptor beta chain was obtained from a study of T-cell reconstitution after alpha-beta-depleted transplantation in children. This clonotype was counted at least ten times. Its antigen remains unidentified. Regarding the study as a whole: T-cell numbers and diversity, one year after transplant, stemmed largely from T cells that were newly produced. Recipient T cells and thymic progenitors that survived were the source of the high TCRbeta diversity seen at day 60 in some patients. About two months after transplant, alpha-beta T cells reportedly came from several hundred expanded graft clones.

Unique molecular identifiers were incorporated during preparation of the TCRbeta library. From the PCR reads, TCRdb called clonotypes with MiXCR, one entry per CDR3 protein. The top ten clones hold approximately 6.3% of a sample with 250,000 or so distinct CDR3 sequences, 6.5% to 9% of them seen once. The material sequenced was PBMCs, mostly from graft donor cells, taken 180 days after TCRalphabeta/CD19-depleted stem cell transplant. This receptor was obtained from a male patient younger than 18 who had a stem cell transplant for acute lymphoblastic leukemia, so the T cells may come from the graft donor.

CDR3 sequence: CASSYSSEVPVLRAFF. The DNA of the CDR3 is TGTGCCAGCAGTTACTCGAGCGAAGTTCCGGTGCTGCGAGCTTTCTTT. V and J are TRBV6-2 or TRBV6-3 and TRBJ1-1; no reliable D call. The germline V gene encodes CDR1 MNHEY and CDR2 SVGEGT. The V end lost 0 bases, the J end lost 10 bases, and 21 bases lay between the germline ends. This CDR3 spans 16 amino acids.